This TCR beta chain was sequenced during a study of beta chain features in type 1 diabetes. In the study overall: All samples together contributed 107,917,701 sorted cells for examination.

Trimming cost V 0 bases and J 4 bases, with 10 bases left between them. The length of the CDR3 is 16 residues. Germline V gene data show CDR1 as SGHDN and CDR2 as FVKESK. Expressed TCRB transcripts got sequenced, as all isolated RNA was reverse transcribed. An average roughly 3.5 million reads came from naive, central memory and regulatory T cell samples. The table came from immunoSEQ multiplex PCR; TCRdb's copy has only in-frame clones and leaves some out. This sample has 200,000 to 250,000 clones, with about 11% found just once. Every donor provided one heparinised blood draw, which averaged around 110 mL. This clone appeared many times. What it binds is not known. General observations from the study: The naive, central memory and Treg TCRB repertoires showed an apparent similarity that was greater among patients than among healthy donors.

V and J are TRBV14 and TRBJ2-6, with D perhaps TRBD1 (6 bases). Sequenced input: central memory CD4+ T cells from blood. This receptor was taken from a man younger than 35 in good health. CDR3 bases: TGTGCCAGCAGCCAAGATTGGGGGCGCGGGGCCAACGTCCTGACTTTC. This sequence encodes CASSQDWGRGANVLTF.